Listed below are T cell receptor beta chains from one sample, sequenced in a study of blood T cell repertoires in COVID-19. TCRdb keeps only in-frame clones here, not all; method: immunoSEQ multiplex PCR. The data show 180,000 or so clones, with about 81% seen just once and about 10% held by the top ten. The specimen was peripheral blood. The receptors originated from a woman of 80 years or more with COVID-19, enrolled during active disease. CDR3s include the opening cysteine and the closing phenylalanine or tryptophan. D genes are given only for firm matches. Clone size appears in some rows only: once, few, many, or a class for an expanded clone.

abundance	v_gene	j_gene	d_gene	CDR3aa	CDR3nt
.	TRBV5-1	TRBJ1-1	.	CASSRQGWRSTEAFF	TGCGCCAGCAGCCGCCAGGGATGGCGGAGCACTGAAGCTTTCTTT
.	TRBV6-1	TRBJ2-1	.	CASSDSHFGNEQFF	TGTGCCAGCAGTGATTCCCACTTCGGCAATGAGCAGTTCTTC
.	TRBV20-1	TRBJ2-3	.	CSASVGSATDTQYF	TGCAGTGCTAGTGTCGGGAGTGCCACAGATACGCAGTATTTT
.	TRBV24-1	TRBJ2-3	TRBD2	CATSEPGLGGPDTQYF	TGTGCCACCAGTGAACCCGGACTAGGCGGCCCAGATACGCAGTATTTT
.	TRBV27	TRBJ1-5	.	CASIMDSLGQPQHF	TGTGCCAGCATAATGGACAGTCTGGGTCAGCCCCAGCATTTT
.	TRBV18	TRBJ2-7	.	CASSPPVGGRNEQYF	TGTGCCAGCTCACCACCCGTAGGGGGTAGAAACGAGCAGTACTTC
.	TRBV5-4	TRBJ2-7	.	CASSLWGGHEQYF	TGTGCCAGCAGCTTGTGGGGGGGCCACGAGCAGTACTTC
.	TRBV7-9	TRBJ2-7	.	CASSKGLSYEQYF	TGTGCCAGCAGCAAAGGGCTTTCCTACGAGCAGTACTTC
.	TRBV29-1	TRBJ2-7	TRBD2	CSVELGGRAREQYF	TGCAGCGTTGAATTGGGCGGGAGGGCCCGGGAGCAGTACTTC
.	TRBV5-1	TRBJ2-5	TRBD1	CASSLDQGDQETQYF	TGCGCCAGCAGCTTGGATCAGGGGGACCAAGAGACCCAGTACTTC
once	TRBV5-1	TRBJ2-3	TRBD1	CATSGTGKPDTQYF	TGCGCCACCTCCGGGACAGGGAAGCCAGATACGCAGTATTTT
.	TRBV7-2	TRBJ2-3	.	CASSLAIPSGDTQYF	TGTGCCAGCAGCTTAGCGATCCCCTCCGGGGATACGCAGTATTTT
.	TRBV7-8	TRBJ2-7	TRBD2	CASSLTLAGAREQYF	TGTGCCAGCAGCTTAACGCTAGCGGGAGCGAGGGAGCAGTACTTC
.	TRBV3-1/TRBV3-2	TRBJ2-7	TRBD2	CASSLHAGGRSYEQYF	TGTGCCAGCAGTCTGCATGCGGGAGGGAGGTCCTACGAGCAGTACTTC
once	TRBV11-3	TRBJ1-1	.	CASSLVCLGTGCTEAFF	TGTGCCAGCAGCTTAGTTTGCTTGGGCACAGGGTGCACTGAAGCTTTCTTT
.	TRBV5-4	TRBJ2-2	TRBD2	CASSLGRGGRTGELFF	TGTGCCAGCAGCTTGGGGCGGGGGGGCCGCACCGGGGAGCTGTTTTTT
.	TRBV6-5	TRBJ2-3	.	CASRVETTDTQYF	TGTGCCAGCAGAGTGGAGACCACAGATACGCAGTATTTT
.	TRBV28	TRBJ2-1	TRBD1	CASSLFRDRGMGDEQFF	TGTGCCAGCAGTTTATTCCGGGACAGGGGCATGGGCGATGAGCAGTTCTTC
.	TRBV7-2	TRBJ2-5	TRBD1	CASSLYRGRFAQETQYF	TGTGCCAGCAGCCTATACAGGGGGCGCTTCGCCCAAGAGACCCAGTACTTC
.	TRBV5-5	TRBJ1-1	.	CASSPGQMGTEAFF	TGTGCCAGCAGCCCAGGACAGATGGGGACTGAAGCTTTCTTT
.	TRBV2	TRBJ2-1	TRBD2	CASSEIRTSGSYNEQFF	TGTGCCAGCAGTGAAATAAGGACTAGCGGTTCCTACAATGAGCAGTTCTTC
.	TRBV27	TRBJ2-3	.	CASSLFRESTDTQYF	TGTGCCAGCAGTTTATTCCGCGAGAGCACAGATACGCAGTATTTT
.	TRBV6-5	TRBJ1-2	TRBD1	CASTRQGSNYGYTF	TGTGCCAGCACCCGACAGGGTTCTAACTATGGCTACACCTTC
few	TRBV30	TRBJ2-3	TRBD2	CAWSEGLAGATDTQYF	TGTGCCTGGAGTGAGGGACTAGCGGGGGCCACAGATACGCAGTATTTT
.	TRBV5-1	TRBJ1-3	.	CASSRTGPSSGNTIYF	TGCGCCAGCAGCAGAACAGGGCCATCCTCTGGAAACACCATATATTTT
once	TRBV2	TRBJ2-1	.	CASRTGYNEQFF	TGTGCCAGCAGAACCGGGTACAATGAGCAGTTCTTC
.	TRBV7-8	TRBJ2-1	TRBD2	CASSGGLAGDYNEQFF	TGTGCCAGCAGCGGGGGACTAGCGGGAGATTACAATGAGCAGTTCTTC
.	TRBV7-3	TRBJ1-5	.	CASSLTDRQPQHF	TGTGCCAGCAGCCTGACCGACAGGCAGCCCCAGCATTTT
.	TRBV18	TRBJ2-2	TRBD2	CASSPLGLAANTGELFF	TGTGCCAGCTCCCCTCTGGGACTAGCGGCTAACACCGGGGAGCTGTTTTTT
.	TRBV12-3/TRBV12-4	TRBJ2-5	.	CASSLQGTETQYF	TGTGCCAGCAGTTTACAGGGAACGGAGACCCAGTACTTC
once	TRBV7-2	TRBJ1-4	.	CASSLVGREGKLFF	TGTGCCAGCAGCTTAGTTGGCAGGGAGGGAAAACTGTTTTTT
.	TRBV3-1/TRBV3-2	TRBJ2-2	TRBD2	CASSRLAGANTGELFF	TGTGCCAGCTCAAGGCTAGCGGGAGCTAACACCGGGGAGCTGTTTTTT
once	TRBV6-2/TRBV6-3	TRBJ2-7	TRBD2	CASSRQRGQYEQYF	TGTGCCAGCAGTAGGCAGCGGGGCCAATACGAGCAGTACTTC
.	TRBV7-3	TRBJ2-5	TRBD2	CASSRLAGGETQYF	TGTGCCAGCAGCCGACTAGCGGGGGGAGAGACCCAGTACTTC
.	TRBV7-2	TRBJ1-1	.	CASSSTPSSLYTEAFF	TGTGCCAGCAGCTCTACCCCGTCGTCACTGTACACTGAAGCTTTCTTT
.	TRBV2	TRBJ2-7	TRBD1	CASSRDRSTYEQYF	TGTGCCAGCAGCCGGGACAGGAGCACCTACGAGCAGTACTTC
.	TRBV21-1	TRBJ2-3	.	CASSNSGRGLAGSKDTQYF	TGTGCCAGCAGCAATTCCGGAAGGGGACTAGCGGGGTCCAAAGATACGCAGTATTTT
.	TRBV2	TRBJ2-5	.	CASSEATGLAQYF	TGTGCCAGCAGTGAAGCGACAGGTTTGGCCCAGTACTTC
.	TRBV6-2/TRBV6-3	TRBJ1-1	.	CASSYSLEGGGTEAFF	TGTGCCAGCAGTTACTCGTTGGAGGGCGGAGGCACTGAAGCTTTCTTT
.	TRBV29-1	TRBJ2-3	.	CSESEGGTDTQYF	TGCAGCGAGTCGGAGGGGGGGACAGATACGCAGTATTTT
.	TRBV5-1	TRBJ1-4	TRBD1	CASSYTPGTGNEKLFF	TGCGCCAGCAGCTATACCCCTGGGACAGGGAATGAAAAACTGTTTTTT
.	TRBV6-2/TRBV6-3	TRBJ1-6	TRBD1	CASSPGQDYNSPLHF	TGTGCCAGCAGCCCCGGACAGGACTATAATTCACCCCTCCACTTT
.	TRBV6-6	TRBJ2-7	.	CASSLLGYEQYF	TGTGCCAGCAGCCTACTTGGCTACGAGCAGTACTTC
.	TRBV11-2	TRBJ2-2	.	CASSSRNMNTGELFF	TGTGCCAGCAGCTCCCGTAACATGAACACCGGGGAGCTGTTTTTT
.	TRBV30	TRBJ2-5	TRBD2	CAWSVTQAGGTQYF	TGTGCCTGGAGTGTAACCCAGGCGGGGGGGACCCAGTACTTC
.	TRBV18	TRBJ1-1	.	CASSSFGRGNTEAFF	TGTGCCAGCTCATCTTTCGGTAGGGGGAACACTGAAGCTTTCTTT
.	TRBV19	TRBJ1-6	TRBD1	CASSARAGGHNSPLHF	TGTGCCAGTAGTGCTCGGGCAGGGGGCCATAATTCACCCCTCCACTTT
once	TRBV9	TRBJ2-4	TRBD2	CASSVVLLAGWMVQYF	TGTGCCAGCAGCGTAGTTCTCCTAGCGGGGTGGATGGTTCAGTACTTC
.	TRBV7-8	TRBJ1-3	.	CASSLGPGKTGNTIYF	TGTGCCAGCAGCTTAGGACCGGGAAAGACTGGAAACACCATATATTTT
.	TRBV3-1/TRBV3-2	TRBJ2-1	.	CASSVLFRRGWNEQFF	TGTGCCAGCAGCGTCCTTTTCCGCAGGGGCTGGAATGAGCAGTTCTTC
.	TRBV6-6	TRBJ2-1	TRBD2	CASSYSPQRGTDEQFF	TGTGCCAGCAGTTACTCTCCCCAGCGGGGGACGGATGAGCAGTTCTTC
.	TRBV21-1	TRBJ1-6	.	CASSKVVSWRLYSPLHF	TGTGCCAGCAGCAAAGTTGTATCGTGGCGGTTATACTCACCCCTCCACTTT
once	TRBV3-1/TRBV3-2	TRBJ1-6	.	CASSQASRYNSPLHF	TGTGCCAGCAGCCAAGCCAGCAGGTATAATTCACCCCTCCACTTT
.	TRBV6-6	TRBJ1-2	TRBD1	CASRGQGDYGYTF	TGTGCCAGCAGGGGACAGGGAGACTATGGCTACACCTTC
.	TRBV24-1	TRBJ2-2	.	CATSTTPNRSNTGELFF	TGTGCCACCAGTACGACCCCCAACAGGTCGAACACCGGGGAGCTGTTTTTT
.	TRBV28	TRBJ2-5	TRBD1	CASSRGQGETQYF	TGTGCCAGCAGTCGGGGACAGGGAGAGACCCAGTACTTC
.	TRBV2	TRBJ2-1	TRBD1	CASRAGTGAYNEQFF	TGTGCCAGCAGGGCCGGGACAGGGGCCTACAATGAGCAGTTCTTC